Presented here are 22 T cell receptor beta chains from one specimen sequenced in a study of blood T cells in healthy people across ages (dated by TCRdb to about 2015). Library creation used 5' RACE. TCRdb names Illumina HiSeq 2500 as the instrument used. A second PCR of about 7 to 12 cycles was run with a J-beta primer mix and a sample-barcoded 5' primer. Clones were called with MiXCR by TCRdb after fastp trimmed the public reads at Q25, and only in-frame beta chains were retained. Entries that share a CDR3 protein sequence are merged under the most common genes and DNA. The sample table contains about 1.6 million distinct CDR3 sequences; only one count was recorded for about 32% of them. The ten top clones hold 11% of the sample. Specimen: blood. Every receptor here comes from a woman aged 25 to 45 in good health.

This clonotype was detected a few times. This CDR3 is CASSRGQAKDYGYTF. The DNA of the CDR3 is TGTGCCAGCAGCCGCGGGCAGGCCAAGGACTATGGCTACACCTTC. The chain is built from TRBV9 and TRBJ1-2; D not resolved. Per germline, CDR1 SGDLS and CDR2 YYNGEE. The CDR3 is 15 residues long. V shed 4 bases and J shed 3 bases, with 16 bases lying between them.

This clonotype was observed a few times. V and J are TRBV10-2 and TRBJ1-2, with D maybe TRBD1 (6 bases). The CDR3 consists of 16 residues. The germline V and J ends were trimmed by 3 bases and 4 bases, with 18 bases remaining between them. Germline CDR1 and CDR2: WSHSY and SAAADI. The CDR3, as DNA: TGCGCCAGCAGTGAAAGGGGGGCGCTTAGTGGCTATGGCTACACCTTC. Protein: CASSERGALSGYGYTF.

The chain has TRBV9 and TRBJ2-1; D is perhaps TRBD1 or TRBD2 (6 bases each). Germline V gives CDR1 SGDLS, CDR2 YYNGEE. This CDR3 contains 18 residues. V lost 4 bases and J 9 bases, leaving 29 bases between the germline ends. CDR3 DNA: TGTGCCAGCAGCCCCCGGCCGGTGGGGGGCCCGGGAGCGAGTGAGCAGTTCTTC. Protein product: CASSPRPVGGPGASEQFF. Combining the CDR3 with reference TRBV9 and TRBJ2-1 gives the whole variable domain DSGVTQTPKHLITATGQRVTLRCSPRSGDLSVYWYQQSLDQGLQFLIQYYNGEERAKGNILERFSAQQFPDLHSELNLSSLELGDSALYFCASSPRPVGGPGASEQFFGPGTRLTVL.

The sample holds a few counts of this clonotype. A junction boundary mismatches the germline segment, possibly from a read error. In nucleotides, the CDR3 is TGTGCCAGCGGCCCCTCCCACGAGCAGTACTTC. Translation gives CASGPSHEQYF. V is TRBV6-1 and J is TRBJ2-7; D gene ambiguous. The CDR3 is 11 amino acids. Germline V CDR1 and CDR2: MNHNS, SASEGT.

This clonotype has only one observation. A much larger clone differs from this one at a single base, so this may be a read error. The chain links TRBV4-1 to TRBJ1-2, with D perhaps TRBD1 (5 bases). This CDR3 is 14 amino acids long. Germline CDR1 and CDR2: MGHRA and YSYEKL. CDR3 amino acids: CTSSQAGNRYGYTF. The CDR3 region has the DNA TGCACCAGCAGCCAAGCAGGGAATCGGTATGGCTACACCTTC.

CDR3 nucleotide sequence: TGTGCCAGTAGTACCTTATACCGGATAGGTTCCTACGAGCAGTACTTC. It translates to CASSTLYRIGSYEQYF. The chain employs TRBV19 and TRBJ2-7; D remains unclear. Looked up from germline, CDR1 is LNHDA and CDR2 is SQIVND (reference sequence). The CDR3 is 16 amino acids. With 4 bases removed from V and 1 base from J, the gap between germline ends came to 17 bases. The whole variable domain, filled in from reference TRBV19 and TRBJ2-7, reads DGGITQSPKYLFRKEGQNVTLSCEQNLNHDAMYWYRQDPGQGLRLIYYSQIVNDFQKGDIAEGYSVSREKKESFPLTVTSAQKNPTAFYLCASSTLYRIGSYEQYFGPGTRLTVT.

This clonotype was detected only a few times. The chain couples TRBV5-1 to TRBJ2-1; 7 bases align to TRBD1. CDR3 length equals 15 residues. Trimming at V came to 7 bases and at J to 1 base, leaving 8 bases not matched to a gene. CDR1 and CDR2 (germline): SGHRS, YFSETQ. CDR3 DNA: TGCGCCAGCGGTTTCCAGGGGGTTTCCTACAATGAGCAGTTCTTC. It yields the protein CASGFQGVSYNEQFF.

The chain joins TRBV15 to TRBJ2-2; TRBD2 aligns across 10 bases. Unmatched junction bases numbered 7, after V lost 8 bases and J lost 1 base. The germline CDR1 and CDR2 sequences are LNHNV and YYDKDF (reference sequence). CDR3 length: 16 residues. The CDR3 bases are TGTGCCACCGCGTTTTCTAGCGGGAGGAACACCGGGGAGCTGTTTTTT. Its translation: CATAFSSGRNTGELFF.

This chain uses TRBV11-2 with TRBJ2-1; TRBD2 might be the D (6 bases). The CDR3 runs to 14 residues. V was shortened by 4 bases and J by 8 bases, with 15 bases between the two germline ends. The germline CDR1 and CDR2 sequences are SGHAT and FQNNGV. This chain's CDR3 is CASSSSGGSDEQFF. CDR3 nucleotides: TGTGCCAGCAGCTCAAGTGGGGGGAGCGATGAGCAGTTCTTC.

This clonotype showed up just a few times. This chain links TRBV20-1 with TRBJ2-5; TRBD2 matches 11 bases. Germline CDR1 and CDR2: DFQATT and SNEGSKA (reference sequence). The V segment lost 5 bases and the J segment 4 bases; nucleotides outside the gene matches: 3. The CDR3 has 13 residues. This chain's CDR3 is CSALTSGVETQYF. CDR3 in DNA: TGCAGTGCTCTGACTAGCGGGGTAGAGACCCAGTACTTC.

Comment on this clonotype: One end of the junction varies from germline; a read error may be responsible. The V and J genes are TRBV28 and TRBJ2-4; D might be TRBD2 (6 bases). This CDR3 is 15 amino acids long. The germline gives CDR1 MDHEN, CDR2 SYDVKM. The CDR3 sequence is CASSFSSVAKNTQYF. DNA of the CDR3: TGTGCCAGCAGTTTTTCTAGCGTAGCCAAAAACACTCAGTACTTC.

This clonotype was detected only once. This chain connects TRBV4-1 to TRBJ1-1; 7 bases are a match to TRBD1. CDR1 is MGHRA and CDR2 is YSYEKL in the germline V gene. With V trimmed by 3 bases and J by 5 bases, 9 bases remained unmatched. The CDR3 sequence is 15 residues long. The CDR3: CASSQNEGGTTEAFF. The CDR3 coding sequence is TGCGCCAGCAGCCAGAACGAAGGGGGCACGACTGAAGCTTTCTTT.

Many counts were recorded for this clonotype. The chain recombines TRBV7-9 with TRBJ1-1; D is unclear. There are 14 residues in the CDR3. The V end lost 5 bases, the J end lost 1 base, and 11 bases lay between the germline ends. Per the germline V gene, CDR1 is SEHNR and CDR2 is FQNEAQ (reference sequence). CDR3 sequence: CASSPPVGNTEAFF. The CDR3 DNA follows: TGTGCCAGCAGCCCCCCCGTTGGGAACACTGAAGCTTTCTTT.

This clonotype showed up just a few times. The chain links TRBV7-9 to TRBJ2-2, with a possible D match to TRBD2 (5 bases). V was pared by 6 bases and J by 0 bases, with 14 bases between. The CDR3 covers 16 residues. In germline, CDR1 is SEHNR, CDR2 FQNEAQ (reference sequence). DNA of the CDR3: TGTGCCAGCAGTCCCCCCCGGGGATCGAACACCGGGGAGCTGTTTTTT. Encoded protein: CASSPPRGSNTGELFF.

This clonotype has ten or more counts. This chain connects TRBV29-1 to TRBJ1-2; D might be TRBD1 (6 bases). This CDR3 comprises 16 residues. Per the germline V gene, CDR1 is SQVTM and CDR2 is ANQGSEA. Between the trimmed V and J ends, which lost 1 base and 7 bases, there was a span of 22 bases. DNA of the CDR3: TGCAGCGTTGAAGTCGACAGGAGGAGGGACCAGGGTGGCTACACCTTC. Its translation is CSVEVDRRRDQGGYTF. The variable domain in full, completed from reference TRBV29-1 and TRBJ1-2, reads SAVISQKPSRDICQRGTSLTIQCQVDSQVTMMFWYRQQPGQSLTLIATANQGSEATYESGFVIDKFPISRPNLTFSTLTVSNMSPEDSSIYLCSVEVDRRRDQGGYTFGSGTRLTVV.

The DNA for the CDR3 is TGTGCCAGCAGACGGGGTTGGGACGGAAATAACTATGGCTACACCTTC. Translated: CASRRGWDGNNYGYTF. The genes are TRBV6-6 and TRBJ1-2; perhaps TRBD1 as D (5 bases). With 6 bases removed from V and 1 base from J, the gap between germline ends came to 18 bases. The CDR3 is made up of 16 amino acids. The germline CDR1 and CDR2 sequences are MNHNY and SVGAGI (reference sequence).

V usage is TRBV27 and J usage is TRBJ2-7; the match to TRBD2 covers 10 bases. There are 14 residues in the CDR3. Trimming took 6 bases from V and 7 from J; bases not matched to a gene: 9. Looked up from germline, CDR1 is MNHEY and CDR2 is SMNVEV (reference sequence). CDR3 loop: CASSPTSGIGEQYF. The CDR3 DNA sequence: TGTGCCAGCAGCCCAACTAGCGGGATAGGTGAGCAGTACTTC.

The rearrangement links TRBV20-1 to TRBJ2-3; 10 nucleotides align to TRBD2. There are 13 residues in the CDR3. Per germline, CDR1 DFQATT and CDR2 SNEGSKA (reference sequence). Unmatched junction bases numbered 7, after V lost 5 bases and J lost 8 bases. Written as DNA, the CDR3 is TGCAGTGCTTGGACTAGCGGTTGGGGTACGCAGTATTTT. It translates to CSAWTSGWGTQYF.

This rearrangement joins TRBV20-1 to TRBJ2-7; no firm D call. The CDR3 consists of 15 residues. V was pared by 3 bases and J by 1 base, with 16 bases between. Germline CDR1 and CDR2: DFQATT and SNEGSKA (reference sequence). In DNA form, the CDR3 reads TGCAGTGCTAGTCGACCAAGCGACCCTTCCTACGAGCAGTACTTC. Translating gives CSASRPSDPSYEQYF.

This chain joins TRBV27 and TRBJ2-7; D gene uncertain. Germline V gene lookup returns CDR1 MNHEY and CDR2 SMNVEV (reference sequence). V lost 6 bases to trimming and J lost 6 bases, with 12 bases between them. This CDR3 region has 12 residues. The CDR3 nucleotides read TGTGCCAGCAGCCCCGGTTGGTCCGAGCAGTACTTC. Translation: CASSPGWSEQYF.

This clonotype has a handful of counts. The chain employs TRBV7-6 and TRBJ2-2; a weak D match, TRBD2 (5 bases). The length of the CDR3 is 16 residues. Trimming cost V 3 bases and J 4 bases, with 15 bases left between them. From germline, CDR1 is SGHVS and CDR2 FNYEAQ. Here the CDR3 DNA reads TGTGCCAGCAGCTTTAGTGGGAGATTTGGCACCGGGGAGCTGTTTTTT. This sequence encodes CASSFSGRFGTGELFF.

This clonotype occurred a few times. The chain has TRBV5-1 and TRBJ2-5; a possible D gene is TRBD1 (5 bases). The V gene's germline CDR1 is SGHRS and CDR2 YFSETQ. Trimming removed 4 bases at V and 10 bases at J, with 20 bases between. The CDR3 spans 14 residues. In nucleotides, the CDR3 is TGCGCCAGCAGCCCTGGAGAGAGGCAGGGTGGCCAGTACTTC. Translated: CASSPGERQGGQYF.